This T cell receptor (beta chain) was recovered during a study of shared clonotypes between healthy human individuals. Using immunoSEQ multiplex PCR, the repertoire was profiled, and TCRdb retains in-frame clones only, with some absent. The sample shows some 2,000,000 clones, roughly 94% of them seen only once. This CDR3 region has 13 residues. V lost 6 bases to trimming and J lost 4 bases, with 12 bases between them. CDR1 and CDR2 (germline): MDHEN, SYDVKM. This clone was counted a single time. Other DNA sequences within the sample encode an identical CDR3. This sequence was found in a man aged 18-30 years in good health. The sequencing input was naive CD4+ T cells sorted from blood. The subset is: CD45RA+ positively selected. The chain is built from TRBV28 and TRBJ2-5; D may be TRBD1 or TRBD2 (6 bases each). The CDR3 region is CASSLRGRETQYF. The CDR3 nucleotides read TGTGCCAGCAGCCTCCGGGGGCGAGAGACCCAGTACTTC.